This T cell receptor beta chain comes out of a study of blood T cell repertoires in COVID-19. About the research overall: Both acute and convalescent COVID-19 samples were obtained from the United States, Italy and Spain.

J gave up 7 bases and V 0 bases, and 3 bases lay outside the gene matches. In germline, CDR1 is KGHDR, CDR2 SFDVKD. The CDR3 loop spans 16 amino acids. Sequencing used immunoSEQ multiplex PCR; TCRdb keeps in-frame clones, though not all of them. Found here are about 82,000 clones, 83% of them singletons; the top ten hold approximately 15%. Material for sequencing was peripheral blood. This sequence originates from a woman aged 55-69 years with acute or convalescent COVID-19. The V call is TRBV24-1, the J call TRBJ2-1; 12 bases agree with TRBD2. Written as DNA, the CDR3 is TGTGCCACCAGTGATTTGGGTCTAGCGGGAGGGAATGAGCAGTTCTTC. Amino acid sequence: CATSDLGLAGGNEQFF.